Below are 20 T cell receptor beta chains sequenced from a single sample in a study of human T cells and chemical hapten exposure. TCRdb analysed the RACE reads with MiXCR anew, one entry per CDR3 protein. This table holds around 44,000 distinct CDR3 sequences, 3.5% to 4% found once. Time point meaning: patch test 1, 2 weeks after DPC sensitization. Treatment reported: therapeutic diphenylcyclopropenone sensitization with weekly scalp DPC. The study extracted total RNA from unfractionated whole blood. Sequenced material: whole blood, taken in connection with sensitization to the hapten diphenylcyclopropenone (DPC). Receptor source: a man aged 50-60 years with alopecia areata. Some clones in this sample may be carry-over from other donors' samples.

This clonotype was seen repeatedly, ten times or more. The CDR3 loop is CASSLDGITYNEQFF. Written as DNA, the CDR3 is TGTGCCAGCAGTTTAGATGGAATCACCTACAATGAGCAGTTCTTC. J is TRBJ2-1 and V is TRBV12-3 or TRBV12-4, with no clear D. CDR3 length: 15 amino acids. Trimming stripped 1 base from V and 2 bases from J, with 9 bases between.

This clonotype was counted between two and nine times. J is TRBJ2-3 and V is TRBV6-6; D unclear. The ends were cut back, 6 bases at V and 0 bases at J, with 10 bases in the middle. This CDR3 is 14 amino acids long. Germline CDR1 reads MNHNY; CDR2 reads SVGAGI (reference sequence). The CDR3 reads CASRATASTDTQYF. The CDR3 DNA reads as TGTGCCAGCAGGGCAACAGCTAGCACAGATACGCAGTATTTT.

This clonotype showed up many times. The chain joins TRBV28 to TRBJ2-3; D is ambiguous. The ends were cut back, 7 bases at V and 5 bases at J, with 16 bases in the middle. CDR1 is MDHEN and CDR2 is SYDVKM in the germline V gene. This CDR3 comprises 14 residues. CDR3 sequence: CASKLAYPQDTQYF. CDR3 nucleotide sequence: TGTGCCAGCAAGCTGGCTTACCCCCAAGATACGCAGTATTTT. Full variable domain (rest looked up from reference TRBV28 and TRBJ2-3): DVKVTQSSRYLVKRTGEKVFLECVQDMDHENMFWYRQDPGLGLRLIYFSYDVKMKEKGDIPEGYSVSREKKERFSLILESASTNQTSMYLCASKLAYPQDTQYFGPGTRLTVL.

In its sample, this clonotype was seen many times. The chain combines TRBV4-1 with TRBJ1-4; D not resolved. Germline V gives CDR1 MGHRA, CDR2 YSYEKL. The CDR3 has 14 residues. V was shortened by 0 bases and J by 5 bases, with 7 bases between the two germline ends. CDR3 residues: CASSQDSGNEKLFF. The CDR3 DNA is TGCGCCAGCAGCCAAGATTCGGGAAATGAAAAACTGTTTTTT.

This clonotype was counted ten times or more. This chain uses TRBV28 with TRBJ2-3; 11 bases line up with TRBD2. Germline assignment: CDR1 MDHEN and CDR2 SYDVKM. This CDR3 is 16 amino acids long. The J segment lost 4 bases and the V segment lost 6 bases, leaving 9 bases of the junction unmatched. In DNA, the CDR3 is TGTGCCAGCAGCTCCTTCACTAGCGGGAGCGCAGATACGCAGTATTTT. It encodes CASSSFTSGSADTQYF.

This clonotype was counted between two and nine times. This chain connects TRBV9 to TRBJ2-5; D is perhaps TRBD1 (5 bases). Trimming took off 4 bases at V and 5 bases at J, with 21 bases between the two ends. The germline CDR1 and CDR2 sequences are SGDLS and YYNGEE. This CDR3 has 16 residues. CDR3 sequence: CASSTTSRAGWETQYF. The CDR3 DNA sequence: TGTGCCAGCAGCACCACCTCCCGCGCAGGGTGGGAGACCCAGTACTTC. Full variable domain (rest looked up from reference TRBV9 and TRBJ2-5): DSGVTQTPKHLITATGQRVTLRCSPRSGDLSVYWYQQSLDQGLQFLIQYYNGEERAKGNILERFSAQQFPDLHSELNLSSLELGDSALYFCASSTTSRAGWETQYFGPGTRLLVL.

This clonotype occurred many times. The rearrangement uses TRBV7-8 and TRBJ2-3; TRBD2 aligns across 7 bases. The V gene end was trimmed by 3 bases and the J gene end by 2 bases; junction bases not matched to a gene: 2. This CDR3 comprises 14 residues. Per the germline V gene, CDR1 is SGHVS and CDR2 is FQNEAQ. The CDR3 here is CASSFGLVTDTQYF. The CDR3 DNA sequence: TGTGCCAGCAGCTTCGGACTAGTCACAGATACGCAGTATTTT.

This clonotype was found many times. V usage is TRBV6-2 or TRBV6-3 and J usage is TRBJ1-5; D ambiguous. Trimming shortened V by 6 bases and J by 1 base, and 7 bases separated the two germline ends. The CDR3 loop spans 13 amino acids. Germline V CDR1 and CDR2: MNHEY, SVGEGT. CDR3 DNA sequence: TGTGCCAGCAGCCACTTAAGCAATCAGCCCCAGCATTTT. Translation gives CASSHLSNQPQHF.

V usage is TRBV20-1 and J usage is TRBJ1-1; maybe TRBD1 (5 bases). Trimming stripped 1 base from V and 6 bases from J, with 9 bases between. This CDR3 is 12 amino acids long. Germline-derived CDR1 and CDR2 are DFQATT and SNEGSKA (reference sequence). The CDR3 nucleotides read TGCAGTGCTAGAGGCGGGGACTCTGAAGCTTTCTTT. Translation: CSARGGDSEAFF.

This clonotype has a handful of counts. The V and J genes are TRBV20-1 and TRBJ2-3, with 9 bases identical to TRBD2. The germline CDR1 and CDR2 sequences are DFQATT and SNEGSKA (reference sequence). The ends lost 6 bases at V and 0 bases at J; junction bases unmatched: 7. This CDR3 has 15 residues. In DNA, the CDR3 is TGCAGTGCCACCGGGACTAGCAGTAGCACAGATACGCAGTATTTT. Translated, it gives CSATGTSSSTDTQYF.

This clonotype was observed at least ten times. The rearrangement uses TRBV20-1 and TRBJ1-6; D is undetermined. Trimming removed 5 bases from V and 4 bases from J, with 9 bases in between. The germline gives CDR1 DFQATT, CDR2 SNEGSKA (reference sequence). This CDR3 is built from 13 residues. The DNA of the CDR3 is TGCAGTGCTCACAGCATTTATAATTCACCCCTCCACTTT. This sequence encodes CSAHSIYNSPLHF.

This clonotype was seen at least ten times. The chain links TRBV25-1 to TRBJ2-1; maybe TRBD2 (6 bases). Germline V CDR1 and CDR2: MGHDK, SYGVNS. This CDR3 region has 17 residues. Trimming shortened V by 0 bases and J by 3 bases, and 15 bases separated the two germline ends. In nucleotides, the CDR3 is TGTGCCAGCAGTGAATACCGTGGTAGCGGAGACTACAATGAGCAGTTCTTC. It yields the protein CASSEYRGSGDYNEQFF.

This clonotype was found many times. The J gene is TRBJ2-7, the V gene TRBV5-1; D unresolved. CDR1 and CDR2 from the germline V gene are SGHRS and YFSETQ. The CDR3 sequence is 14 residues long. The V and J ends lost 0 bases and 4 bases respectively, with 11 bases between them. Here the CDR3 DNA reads TGCGCCAGCAGCTTGGTTCCCAAGGAGTACGAGCAGTACTTC. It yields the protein CASSLVPKEYEQYF.

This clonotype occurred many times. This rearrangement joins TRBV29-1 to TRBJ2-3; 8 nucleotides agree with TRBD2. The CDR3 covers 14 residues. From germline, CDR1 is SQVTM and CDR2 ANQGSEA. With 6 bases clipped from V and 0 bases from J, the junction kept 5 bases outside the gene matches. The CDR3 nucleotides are TGCAGCGTCCAGATAGCGGGGAGCACAGATACGCAGTATTTT. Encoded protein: CSVQIAGSTDTQYF.

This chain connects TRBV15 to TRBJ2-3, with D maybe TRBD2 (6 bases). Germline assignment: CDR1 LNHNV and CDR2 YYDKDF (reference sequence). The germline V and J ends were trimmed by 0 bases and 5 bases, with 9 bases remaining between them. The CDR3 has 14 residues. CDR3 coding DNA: TGTGCCACCAGCAGAGAATTAGCGGAAGATACGCAGTATTTT. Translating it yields CATSRELAEDTQYF. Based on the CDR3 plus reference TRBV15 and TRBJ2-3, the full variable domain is DAMVIQNPRYQVTQFGKPVTLSCSQTLNHNVMYWYQQKSSQAPKLLFHYYDKDFNNEADTPDNFQSRRPNTSFCFLDIRSPGLGDTAMYLCATSRELAEDTQYFGPGTRLTVL.

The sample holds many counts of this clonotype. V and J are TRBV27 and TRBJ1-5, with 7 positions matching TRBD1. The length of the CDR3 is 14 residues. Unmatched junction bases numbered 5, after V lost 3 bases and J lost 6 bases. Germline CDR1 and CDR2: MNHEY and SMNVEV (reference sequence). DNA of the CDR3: TGTGCCAGCAGTTTCACAGGGGTGGCTCAGCCCCAGCATTTT. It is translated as CASSFTGVAQPQHF.

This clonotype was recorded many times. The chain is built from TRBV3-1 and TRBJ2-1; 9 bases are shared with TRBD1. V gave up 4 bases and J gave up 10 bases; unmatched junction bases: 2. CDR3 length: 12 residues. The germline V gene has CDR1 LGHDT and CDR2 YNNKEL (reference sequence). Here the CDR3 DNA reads TGTGCCAGCAGCCCGACAGGGGGAGAGCAGTTCTTC. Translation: CASSPTGGEQFF.

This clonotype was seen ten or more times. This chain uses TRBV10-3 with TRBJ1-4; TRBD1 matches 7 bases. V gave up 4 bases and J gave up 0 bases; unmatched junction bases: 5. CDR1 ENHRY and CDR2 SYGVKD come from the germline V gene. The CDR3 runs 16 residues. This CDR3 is CAISAHDRATNEKLFF. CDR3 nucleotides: TGTGCCATCAGTGCCCACGACAGGGCAACTAATGAAAAACTGTTTTTT.

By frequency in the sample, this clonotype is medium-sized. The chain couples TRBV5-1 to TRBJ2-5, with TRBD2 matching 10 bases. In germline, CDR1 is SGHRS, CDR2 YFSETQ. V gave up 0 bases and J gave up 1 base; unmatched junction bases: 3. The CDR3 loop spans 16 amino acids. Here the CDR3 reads CASSLALAGVQETQYF. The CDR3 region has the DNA TGCGCCAGCAGCTTGGCCCTAGCGGGGGTCCAAGAGACCCAGTACTTC.

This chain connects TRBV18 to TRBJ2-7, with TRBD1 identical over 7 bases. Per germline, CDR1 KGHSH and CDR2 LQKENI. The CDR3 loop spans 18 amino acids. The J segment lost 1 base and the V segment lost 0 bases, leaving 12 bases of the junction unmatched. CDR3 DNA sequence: TGTGCCAGCTCACCACCGATCAATGAGGCAGGGGGATCCTACGAGCAGTACTTC. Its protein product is CASSPPINEAGGSYEQYF. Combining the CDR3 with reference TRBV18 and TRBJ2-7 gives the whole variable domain NAGVMQNPRHLVRRRGQEARLRCSPMKGHSHVYWYRQLPEEGLKFMVYLQKENIIDESGMPKERFSAEFPKEGPSILRIQQVVRGDSAAYFCASSPPINEAGGSYEQYFGPGTRLTVT.